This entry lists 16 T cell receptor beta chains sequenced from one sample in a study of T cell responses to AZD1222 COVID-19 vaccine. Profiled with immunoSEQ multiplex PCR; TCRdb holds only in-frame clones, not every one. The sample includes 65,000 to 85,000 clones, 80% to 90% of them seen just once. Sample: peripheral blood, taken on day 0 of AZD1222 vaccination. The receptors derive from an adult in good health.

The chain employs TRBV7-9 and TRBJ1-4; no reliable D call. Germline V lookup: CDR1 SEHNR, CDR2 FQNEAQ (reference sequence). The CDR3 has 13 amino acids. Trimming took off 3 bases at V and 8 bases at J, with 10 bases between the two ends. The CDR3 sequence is CASSLDLGEKLFF. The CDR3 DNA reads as TGTGCCAGCAGCTTGGACCTTGGGGAAAAACTGTTTTTT.

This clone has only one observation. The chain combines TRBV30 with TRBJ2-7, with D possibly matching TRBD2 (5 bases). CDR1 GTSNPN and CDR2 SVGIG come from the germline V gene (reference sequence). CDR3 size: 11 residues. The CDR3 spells CAVVGSYEQYF. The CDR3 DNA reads TGTGCTGTGGTGGGGAGCTACGAGCAGTACTTC.

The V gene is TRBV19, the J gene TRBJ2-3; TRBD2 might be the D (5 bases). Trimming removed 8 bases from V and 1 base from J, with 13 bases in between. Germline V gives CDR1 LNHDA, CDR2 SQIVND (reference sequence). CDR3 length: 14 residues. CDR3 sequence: CASRTGGGTDTQYF. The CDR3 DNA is TGTGCCAGTCGGACTGGAGGTGGCACAGATACGCAGTATTTT.

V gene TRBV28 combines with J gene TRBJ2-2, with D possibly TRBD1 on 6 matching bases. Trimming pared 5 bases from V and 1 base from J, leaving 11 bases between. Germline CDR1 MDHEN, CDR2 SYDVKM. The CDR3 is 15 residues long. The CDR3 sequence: CASSTGQLNTGELFF. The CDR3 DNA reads TGTGCCAGCAGTACAGGACAGCTGAACACCGGGGAGCTGTTTTTT.

The CDR3 loop reads CASSFRDYNSPLHF. In DNA form, the CDR3 reads TGTGCCAGCAGCTTCCGGGATTACAATTCACCCCTCCACTTT. This chain connects TRBV5-4 to TRBJ1-6; no clear D. This CDR3 has 14 amino acids. The ends were cut back, 2 bases at V and 7 bases at J, with 10 bases in the middle. Germline CDR1 and CDR2: SGHNT and YYREEE (reference sequence).

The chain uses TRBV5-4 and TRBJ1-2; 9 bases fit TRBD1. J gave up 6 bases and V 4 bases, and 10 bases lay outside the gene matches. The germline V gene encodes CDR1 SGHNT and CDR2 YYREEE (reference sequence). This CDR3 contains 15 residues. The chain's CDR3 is CASSLGTGIMHGYTF. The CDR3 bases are TGTGCCAGCAGCCTAGGGACAGGGATTATGCATGGCTACACCTTC.

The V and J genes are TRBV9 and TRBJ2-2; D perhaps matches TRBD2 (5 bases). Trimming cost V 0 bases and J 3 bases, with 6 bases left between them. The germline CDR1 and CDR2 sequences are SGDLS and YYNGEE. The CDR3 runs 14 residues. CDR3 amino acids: CASSVGRDTGELFF. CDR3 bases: TGTGCCAGCAGCGTAGGGCGGGACACCGGGGAGCTGTTTTTT.

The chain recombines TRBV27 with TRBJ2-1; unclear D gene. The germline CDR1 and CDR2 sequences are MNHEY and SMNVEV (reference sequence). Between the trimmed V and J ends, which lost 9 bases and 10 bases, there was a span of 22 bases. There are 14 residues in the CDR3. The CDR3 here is CASSLWVDDREQFF. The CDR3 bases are TGTGCCAGTTCCCTGTGGGTCGACGACCGCGAGCAGTTCTTC.

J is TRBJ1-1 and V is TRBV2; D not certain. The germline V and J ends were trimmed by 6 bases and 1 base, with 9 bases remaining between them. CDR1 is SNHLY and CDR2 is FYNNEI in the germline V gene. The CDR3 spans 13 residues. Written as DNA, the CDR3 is TGTGCCAGCAGGGAGGTCCGGAACACTGAAGCTTTCTTT. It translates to CASREVRNTEAFF.

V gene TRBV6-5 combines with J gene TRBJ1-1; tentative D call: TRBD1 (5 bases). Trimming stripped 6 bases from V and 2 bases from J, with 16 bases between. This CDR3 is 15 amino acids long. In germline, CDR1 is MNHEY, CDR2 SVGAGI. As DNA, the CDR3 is TGTGCCAGCAGCTGGGGGAGGGCCGTCAACACTGAAGCTTTCTTT. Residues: CASSWGRAVNTEAFF.

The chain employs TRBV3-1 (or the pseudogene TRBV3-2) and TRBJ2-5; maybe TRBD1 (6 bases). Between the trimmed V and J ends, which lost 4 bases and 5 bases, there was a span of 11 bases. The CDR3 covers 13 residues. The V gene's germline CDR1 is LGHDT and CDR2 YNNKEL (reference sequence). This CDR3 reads CASSLTGTETQYF. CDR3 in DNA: TGTGCCAGCAGCCTCACAGGGACGGAGACCCAGTACTTC.

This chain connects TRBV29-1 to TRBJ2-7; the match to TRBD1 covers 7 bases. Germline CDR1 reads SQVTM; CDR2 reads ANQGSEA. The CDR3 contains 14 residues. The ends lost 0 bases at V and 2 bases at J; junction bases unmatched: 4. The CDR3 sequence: CSVEDGTETYEQYF. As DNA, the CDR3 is TGCAGCGTTGAAGATGGGACAGAAACCTACGAGCAGTACTTC.

CDR3 nucleotide sequence: TGTGCCAGCAGTGCGGGGGGCTCGCGGGAGACCCAGTACTTC. Translated, it gives CASSAGGSRETQYF. This rearrangement joins TRBV2 to TRBJ2-5; D might be TRBD2 (7 bases). The germline CDR1 and CDR2 sequences are SNHLY and FYNNEI. The CDR3 length is 14 residues. V lost 4 bases and J lost 5, with 14 bases in between.

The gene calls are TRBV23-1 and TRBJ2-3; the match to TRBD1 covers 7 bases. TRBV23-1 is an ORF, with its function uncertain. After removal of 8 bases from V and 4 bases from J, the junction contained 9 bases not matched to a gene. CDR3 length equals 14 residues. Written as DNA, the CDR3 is TGCGCCAGCGGACTTGACAGGGTCCCAGATACGCAGTATTTT. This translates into CASGLDRVPDTQYF.

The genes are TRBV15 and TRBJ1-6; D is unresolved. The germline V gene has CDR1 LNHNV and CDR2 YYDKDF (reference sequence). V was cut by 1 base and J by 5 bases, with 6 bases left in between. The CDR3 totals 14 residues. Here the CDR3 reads CATSRASDNSPLHF. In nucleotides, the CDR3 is TGTGCCACCAGCAGAGCATCCGATAATTCACCCCTCCACTTT.

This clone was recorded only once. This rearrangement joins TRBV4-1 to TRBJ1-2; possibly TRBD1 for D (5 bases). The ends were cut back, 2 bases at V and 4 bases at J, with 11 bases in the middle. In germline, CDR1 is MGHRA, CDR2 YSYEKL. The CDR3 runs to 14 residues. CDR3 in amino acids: CASSQIGASYGYTF. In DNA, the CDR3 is TGCGCCAGCAGCCAAATTGGGGCGAGCTATGGCTACACCTTC.